The 32 T cell receptor beta chains below all came from one sample that was sequenced in a study of T cells in Graves' hyperthyroidism and ophthalmopathy. Amplified TCR beta CDR3 regions came from RNA transcripts. The TCR CDR3 first-round RT-PCR relied on the HTBI primer set. A single record per CDR3 protein comes from TCRdb applying MiXCR to the multiplex PCR reads. The sample has over 500,000 distinct CDR3 sequences, 46% seen once. Input material: peripheral blood or thyroid tissue (not recorded which). All receptors derive from an adult woman with Graves' disease, either hyperthyroidism or ophthalmopathy (not recorded which).

The gene calls are TRBV7-3 and TRBJ2-1, with 7 bases identical to TRBD2. This CDR3 comprises 15 residues. CDR1 is SGHTA and CDR2 is FQGTGA in the germline V gene. The junction had 4 bases not matched to a gene; V was cut back by 5 bases and J by 0 bases. Here the CDR3 reads CASSRDYSSYNEQFF. The CDR3 region has the DNA TGTGCCAGCAGCCGGGACTACAGCTCCTACAATGAGCAGTTCTTC.

The V call is TRBV29-1, the J call TRBJ1-1; no firm D call. Germline CDR1 and CDR2: SQVTM and ANQGSEA. Trimming stripped 8 bases from V and 1 base from J, with 8 bases between. This CDR3 has 11 residues. As DNA, the CDR3 is TGCAGCTTAATGGAGAACACTGAAGCTTTCTTT. Translation gives CSLMENTEAFF.

At least ten counts were recorded for this clonotype. J is TRBJ2-7 and V is TRBV10-3; 10 nucleotides match TRBD1. This CDR3 has 13 amino acids. Germline V gene data show CDR1 as ENHRY and CDR2 as SYGVKD. J was trimmed by 4 bases and V by 4 bases; bases with no gene match: 1. The CDR3 nucleotides are TGTGCCATCAGTGGACAGGGGGCTTACGAGCAGTACTTC. Amino acids: CAISGQGAYEQYF.

V gene TRBV6-2 or TRBV6-3 combines with J gene TRBJ2-7; D gene ambiguous. Per germline, CDR1 MNHEY and CDR2 SVGEGT. The CDR3 length is 11 residues. V lost 8 bases and J 5 bases, leaving 10 bases between the germline ends. The chain's CDR3 is CASRWLHEQYF. In nucleotides, the CDR3 is TGTGCCAGCCGATGGCTCCACGAGCAGTACTTC.

This clonotype was observed a few times. The genes are TRBV7-2 and TRBJ1-6; no reliable D call. CDR3 length: 12 residues. The germline CDR1 and CDR2 sequences are SGHTA and FQGNSA. The V and J ends lost 8 bases and 2 bases respectively, with 4 bases between them. CDR3 protein: CASGPYNSPLHF. For the CDR3, the DNA is TGTGCCAGCGGGCCCTATAATTCACCCCTCCACTTT.

The chain joins TRBV29-1 to TRBJ1-6; tentatively, D is TRBD1 (5 bases). The CDR3 is made up of 14 amino acids. Germline loops: CDR1 SQVTM, CDR2 ANQGSEA. Between the trimmed V and J ends, which lost 3 bases and 2 bases, there was a span of 8 bases. This CDR3 is CSVDSGTYNSPLHF. The DNA of the CDR3 is TGCAGCGTTGACTCAGGGACCTATAATTCACCCCTCCACTTT.

The V call is TRBV29-1, the J call TRBJ1-2, with 7 bases that match TRBD1. CDR1 and CDR2 from the germline V gene are SQVTM and ANQGSEA. This CDR3 region has 12 residues. The V gene end was trimmed by 1 base and the J gene end by 7 bases; junction bases not matched to a gene: 3. CDR3 sequence: CSVEGGQSGYTF. The CDR3, as DNA: TGCAGCGTTGAAGGGGGACAGAGTGGCTACACCTTC.

The chain uses TRBV7-6 and TRBJ2-2; the D gene is possibly TRBD2 (5 bases). The CDR3 contains 15 residues. V gave up 5 bases and J gave up 4 bases, with 14 bases separating them. Germline V gene lookup returns CDR1 SGHVS and CDR2 FNYEAQ. The CDR3 nucleotides are TGTGCCAGCAGCCCCGGTGGAGGAATCACCGGGGAGCTGTTTTTT. Its translation: CASSPGGGITGELFF.

This clonotype occurred once. This chain links TRBV4-2 with TRBJ2-7; D is possibly TRBD2 (6 bases). Germline V gene sequence: CDR1 LGHNA, CDR2 YNFKEQ. Trimming shortened V by 1 base and J by 0 bases, and 10 bases separated the two germline ends. This CDR3 is built from 15 residues. The CDR3 DNA reads as TGTGCCAGCAGCCAAGGGCCGGGAGTCTCCTACGAGCAGTACTTC. Protein sequence: CASSQGPGVSYEQYF.

The chain has TRBV28 and TRBJ2-7, with D perhaps TRBD2 (6 bases). V dropped 3 bases and J dropped 4 bases, with 16 bases sitting between them. The CDR3 runs 15 residues. In germline, CDR1 is MDHEN, CDR2 SYDVKM. The CDR3 coding sequence is TGTGCCAGCAGTTTCGGGCGGGGCCATGGGTACGAGCAGTACTTC. It is translated as CASSFGRGHGYEQYF.

The rearrangement joins TRBV20-1 to TRBJ1-5, with D unclear. Germline V lookup: CDR1 DFQATT, CDR2 SNEGSKA (reference sequence). CDR3 length equals 16 residues. V was shortened by 0 bases and J by 5 bases, with 17 bases between the two germline ends. This CDR3 reads CSARDHGGWEDQPQHF. CDR3 DNA sequence: TGCAGTGCTAGAGATCACGGCGGGTGGGAAGATCAGCCCCAGCATTTT.

This clonotype appeared a few times. The J gene is TRBJ1-4, the V gene TRBV10-3; TRBD1 might be the D (6 bases). Trimming stripped 10 bases from V and 4 bases from J, with 10 bases between. The CDR3 has 12 amino acids. CDR1 ENHRY and CDR2 SYGVKD come from the germline V gene. CDR3 protein: CATQGNNEKLFF. In DNA, the CDR3 is TGTGCCACCCAGGGGAATAATGAAAAACTGTTTTTT.

Only a few counts were recorded for this clonotype. The V gene is TRBV28, the J gene TRBJ2-5; D is perhaps TRBD1 or TRBD2 (5 bases each). CDR3 length: 14 amino acids. Germline V CDR1 and CDR2: MDHEN, SYDVKM. With 6 bases removed from V and 7 bases from J, the gap between germline ends came to 18 bases. CDR3 protein: CASRSGAPDGTQYF. CDR3 bases: TGTGCCAGCAGGTCCGGGGCCCCCGACGGGACCCAGTACTTC.

The chain recombines TRBV7-9 with TRBJ2-7, with D possibly TRBD1 on 6 matching bases. The CDR3 is made up of 15 amino acids. Germline CDR1 SEHNR, CDR2 FQNEAQ (reference sequence). V lost 5 bases to trimming and J lost 2 bases, with 16 bases between them. CDR3 coding DNA: TGTGCCAGCAGCCAAGGTCAGGGGAAAACCTACGAGCAGTACTTC. Amino acids: CASSQGQGKTYEQYF.

For this clonotype: A much larger clone lies a single base off, so this may be a read error. The CDR3 here is CAARMGAEGETQYF. As DNA, the CDR3 is TGTGCCGCGCGAATGGGGGCCGAGGGAGAGACCCAGTACTTC. This chain uses TRBV7-8 with TRBJ2-5; weak D call: TRBD1 (6 bases). The ends were cut back, 11 bases at V and 4 bases at J, with 20 bases in the middle. This CDR3 is 14 amino acids long. Per the germline V gene, CDR1 is SGHVS and CDR2 is FQNEAQ.

This clonotype showed up many times. J is TRBJ1-1 and V is TRBV2, with TRBD1 as a possible D gene (5 bases). The CDR3 is 11 amino acids. Between the trimmed V and J ends, which lost 4 bases and 10 bases, there was a span of 10 bases. The germline V gene has CDR1 SNHLY and CDR2 FYNNEI. In DNA, the CDR3 is TGTGCCAGCAGTGCCGACAGTGTAGCTTTCTTT. Translation: CASSADSVAFF.

The V call is TRBV12-3 or TRBV12-4, the J call TRBJ1-5; D gene ambiguous. The germline V and J ends were trimmed by 4 bases and 2 bases, with 12 bases remaining between them. There are 15 residues in the CDR3. This CDR3 is CASSSGPLGNQPQHF. CDR3 DNA: TGTGCCAGCAGTTCAGGACCCCTTGGCAATCAGCCCCAGCATTTT.

The DNA of the CDR3 is TGTGCCAGCAGCTCACCCGGGGGACAGGGTTTTTACGAGCAGTACTTC. Protein sequence: CASSSPGGQGFYEQYF. The V and J genes are TRBV7-8 and TRBJ2-7, with 9 positions matching TRBD1. The CDR3 extends over 16 amino acids. CDR1 is SGHVS and CDR2 is FQNEAQ in the germline V gene. V shed 4 bases, J shed 4 bases, and the junction held 11 bases outside the gene matches.

This chain uses TRBV9 with TRBJ2-2; either TRBD1 or TRBD2 may fit D (6 bases each). V was trimmed by 3 bases and J by 9 bases, leaving 9 bases between them. Germline values: CDR1 SGDLS, CDR2 YYNGEE. The length of the CDR3 is 12 residues. The CDR3 sequence: CASSEGGWELFF. CDR3 bases: TGTGCCAGCAGCGAAGGGGGGTGGGAGCTGTTTTTT.

The rearrangement uses TRBV24-1 and TRBJ2-5; D may be TRBD1 (6 bases). From germline, CDR1 is KGHDR and CDR2 SFDVKD. The CDR3 is 14 residues long. Trimming took 4 bases from V and 1 from J, leaving 9 bases between them. This CDR3 is CATSEEDSQETQYF. CDR3 in DNA: TGTGCCACCAGTGAGGAGGACAGCCAAGAGACCCAGTACTTC.

The genes are TRBV15 and TRBJ1-2; D is ambiguous. The CDR3 consists of 13 residues. Germline V gene lookup returns CDR1 LNHNV and CDR2 YYDKDF (reference sequence). V was cut by 0 bases and J by 8 bases, with 10 bases left in between. CDR3 nucleotides: TGTGCCACCAGCAGAGATCGTAGGGAAGGCTACACCTTC. It yields the protein CATSRDRREGYTF.

The V and J genes are TRBV5-6 and TRBJ1-5; 9 bases map to TRBD1. CDR1 and CDR2 (germline): SGHDT, YYEEEE. V lost 4 bases and J lost 10; bases outside the gene matches: 6. This CDR3 contains 13 residues. As DNA, the CDR3 is TGTGCCAGCAGCAGGGACAGGGAAGGTCCCCAGCATTTT. Protein product: CASSRDREGPQHF. The variable domain in full, completed from reference TRBV5-6 and TRBJ1-5, reads DAGVTQSPTHLIKTRGQQVTLRCSPKSGHDTVSWYQQALGQGPQFIFQYYEEEERQRGNFPDRFSGHQFPNYSSELNVNALLLGDSALYLCASSRDREGPQHFGDGTRLSIL.

This clonotype was observed at least ten times. CDR3 loop: CAISESGQENTEAFF. The CDR3 DNA follows: TGTGCCATCAGTGAGTCGGGACAGGAGAACACTGAAGCTTTCTTT. This sequence joins TRBV10-3 and TRBJ1-1; 8 bases map to TRBD1. This CDR3 is built from 15 residues. The ends lost 0 bases at V and 1 base at J; junction bases unmatched: 1. Germline CDR1 is ENHRY and CDR2 is SYGVKD.

The rearrangement links TRBV25-1 to TRBJ2-5; D unresolved. V was cut by 3 bases and J by 5 bases, with 16 bases left in between. Germline V CDR1 and CDR2: MGHDK, SYGVNS. This CDR3 is 15 amino acids long. The CDR3 nucleotides read TGTGCCAGCAGTGATCGAAGGACGGGCGGCGAGACCCAGTACTTC. Translating it yields CASSDRRTGGETQYF.

There are many counts of this clonotype. DNA for the CDR3: TGCGCCAGCAGCTGGGGGACAAAGGGGACCTCTGAAGCTTTCTTT. Amino acids: CASSWGTKGTSEAFF. This chain connects TRBV5-1 to TRBJ1-1, with a possible D match to TRBD1 (6 bases). Trimming left V 3 bases short and J 6 bases short, with 18 bases between. Germline CDR1 reads SGHRS; CDR2 reads YFSETQ. The CDR3 runs 15 residues.

In the case of this clonotype: One junction end does not reproduce the germline sequence, and a read error may be involved. The V gene is TRBV4-2, the J gene TRBJ1-1; D uncertain. The CDR3 spans 17 residues. Germline assignment: CDR1 LGHNA and CDR2 YNFKEQ. The CDR3 DNA is TGTGCCAGCAGCCAAGATTCAAAAGGACGGATGAACACTGAAACTTTCTTT. This gives the protein CASSQDSKGRMNTETFF.

This clonotype was detected a few times. The CDR3 bases are TGTGCCAGCAGCTGGCTAGCGGGATCCCCCAACGAGCAGTACTTC. Translating gives CASSWLAGSPNEQYF. The chain couples TRBV7-9 to TRBJ2-7; 9 bases line up with TRBD2. CDR1 is SEHNR, CDR2 FQNEAQ, per germline (reference sequence). The ends lost 4 bases at V and 5 bases at J; junction bases unmatched: 9. The CDR3 is 15 residues long.

This clonotype appeared many times. The CDR3 protein is CASRVEGQWGYTF. The CDR3 DNA reads TGTGCCAGCAGGGTCGAGGGGCAGTGGGGCTACACCTTC. This sequence joins TRBV12-3 or TRBV12-4 and TRBJ1-2; possibly TRBD1 for D (5 bases). The CDR3 is made up of 13 amino acids. Trimming pared 6 bases from V and 8 bases from J, leaving 16 bases between.

This clonotype occurred many times. This rearrangement joins TRBV7-2 to TRBJ1-1, with D perhaps matching TRBD1 (5 bases). V lost 2 bases to trimming and J lost 1 base, with 11 bases between them. The CDR3 consists of 15 residues. Germline V lookup: CDR1 SGHTA, CDR2 FQGNSA. CDR3 sequence (DNA): TGTGCCAGCAGCTTATCCAGGGCGGGGAACACTGAAGCTTTCTTT. This codes for CASSLSRAGNTEAFF. Full variable domain (rest looked up from reference TRBV7-2 and TRBJ1-1): GAGVSQSPSNKVTEKGKDVELRCDPISGHTALYWYRQSLGQGLEFLIYFQGNSAPDKSGLPSDRFSAERTGGSVSTLTIQRTQQEDSAVYLCASSLSRAGNTEAFFGQGTRLTVV.

V and J are TRBV7-8 and TRBJ2-7, with D possibly being TRBD1 or TRBD2 (5 bases each). The germline CDR1 and CDR2 sequences are SGHVS and FQNEAQ. Trimming shortened V by 9 bases and J by 5 bases, and 20 bases separated the two germline ends. The CDR3 contains 14 residues. The CDR3 reads CASSTRDPKHEQYF. Here the CDR3 DNA reads TGTGCCAGTAGTACCCGGGACCCTAAGCACGAGCAGTACTTC.

The V and J genes are TRBV3-1 and TRBJ1-2; tentative D call: TRBD1 (5 bases). Per the germline V gene, CDR1 is LGHDT and CDR2 is YNNKEL (reference sequence). The CDR3 contains 15 residues. Trimming pared 5 bases from V and 8 bases from J, leaving 21 bases between. The CDR3: CASSEPPYRSGGYTF. CDR3 sequence (DNA): TGTGCCAGCAGCGAACCCCCTTACAGGTCTGGCGGCTACACCTTC.

This clonotype was picked up a small number of times. The chain is built from TRBV7-2 and TRBJ2-7; 8 bases match TRBD2. Trimming cost V 5 bases and J 4 bases; bases outside gene matches: 10. The CDR3 length is 15 residues. In germline, CDR1 is SGHTA, CDR2 FQGNSA. The CDR3 DNA sequence: TGTGCCAGCAGCCAAAGTAGCGGGGCCGAGTACGAGCAGTACTTC. As protein: CASSQSSGAEYEQYF. The full variable domain, with the rest looked up from reference TRBV7-2 and TRBJ2-7, is GAGVSQSPSNKVTEKGKDVELRCDPISGHTALYWYRQSLGQGLEFLIYFQGNSAPDKSGLPSDRFSAERTGGSVSTLTIQRTQQEDSAVYLCASSQSSGAEYEQYFGPGTRLTVT.